These 3 T cell receptor beta chains share one sample of origin, sequenced in a study of CD8 T cells in ankylosing spondylitis. TCRdb itself ran the 5' RACE reads through MiXCR, one entry per CDR3 protein. The repertoire holds around 540,000 distinct CDR3 sequences, with roughly 13% as singletons. Study results and limitations: In ankylosing spondylitis blood, a motif of about 8 highly homologous TCR beta variants appeared characteristic.

These receptors are not linked to any known antigen. Sequencing was done on a sample of blood, either unsorted or a sorted T cell fraction (not recorded which). The source of these receptors is a male donor with ankylosing spondylitis.

This clonotype was found many times. The DNA of the CDR3 is TGCAGCGTTGAAGCCGGCGGACTAGGGACGCAGTATTTT. This encodes CSVEAGGLGTQYF. V gene TRBV29-1 combines with J gene TRBJ2-3, with 7 bases matching TRBD2. In germline, CDR1 is SQVTM, CDR2 ANQGSEA. This CDR3 spans 13 amino acids. With 1 base clipped from V and 9 bases from J, the junction kept 7 bases outside the gene matches.

In its sample, this clonotype was seen once. This rearrangement joins TRBV20-1 to TRBJ2-1, with 8 bases lining up with TRBD1. The CDR3 loop spans 13 amino acids. CDR1 is DFQATT, CDR2 SNEGSKA, per germline (reference sequence). J was trimmed by 9 bases and V by 7 bases; bases with no gene match: 11. The CDR3 bases are TGCAGTGTGACAGACAGGGGAAAGGGTGAGCAGTTCTTC. Translating it yields CSVTDRGKGEQFF.

This clonotype was seen more than once but under ten times. The chain uses TRBV4-2 and TRBJ1-1, with unresolved D. The CDR3 is 12 amino acids. V was shortened by 3 bases and J by 9 bases, with 11 bases between the two germline ends. Germline V gene sequence: CDR1 LGHNA, CDR2 YNFKEQ. The DNA of the CDR3 is TGTGCCAGCAGCCAGGGAGACCCCCAAGCTTTCTTT. This sequence encodes CASSQGDPQAFF.